Shown below are 14 T cell receptor beta chains from a single sample sequenced in a study of glioma-infiltrating T cells. Amplification of TCR alpha and beta CDR3 regions from RNA used iRepertoire nested multiplex PCR. TCRdb processed the multiplex PCR reads anew with MiXCR; each CDR3 protein has one entry. The top ten clones hold about 40% of a sample with around 100,000 distinct CDR3 sequences, about 30% of them seen once. Material: glioma tissue, nonneoplastic brain tissue, or PBMCs (not recorded which). The source is a human donor with low-grade glioma or glioblastoma, undergoing nonglioma brain surgery, or in good health (not recorded which).

This clonotype has just a few counts. The V gene is TRBV9, the J gene TRBJ1-3; no definite D call. The germline CDR1 and CDR2 sequences are SGDLS and YYNGEE. Trimming left V 1 base short and J 0 bases short, with 5 bases between. CDR3 size: 14 residues. The CDR3 sequence is CASSVHFSGNTIYF. The CDR3 bases are TGTGCCAGCAGCGTACACTTCTCTGGAAACACCATATATTTT.

This clonotype showed up many times. The rearrangement uses TRBV27 and TRBJ1-2; D gene unclear. Germline V gene data show CDR1 as MNHEY and CDR2 as SMNVEV (reference sequence). V shed 1 base and J shed 4 bases, with 13 bases lying between them. The CDR3 runs 15 residues. Here the CDR3 reads CASSLYSGSAYGYTF. The CDR3 DNA reads as TGTGCCAGCAGTTTATATTCGGGGAGCGCCTATGGCTACACCTTC.

On this clonotype: This sequence may be a read error, since a much larger clone differs from it by one base. CDR3 protein: CASSATDVATRYF. CDR3 sequence (DNA): TGTGCTAGCAGCGCAACGGACGTCGCGACCCGGTACTTC. This chain uses TRBV7-6 with TRBJ2-5; D is uncertain. There are 13 residues in the CDR3. Germline CDR1 and CDR2: SGHVS and FNYEAQ.

This chain uses TRBV18 with TRBJ1-2, with D possibly TRBD1 on 5 matching bases. The CDR3 extends over 13 amino acids. The V end lost 1 base, the J end lost 4 bases, and 7 bases lay between the germline ends. CDR1 and CDR2 (germline): KGHSH, LQKENI. CDR3 loop: CASSPLTAYGYTF. For the CDR3, the DNA is TGTGCCAGCTCACCACTGACAGCCTATGGCTACACCTTC.

The CDR3 reads CASGSSSYGYTF. Here the CDR3 DNA reads TGTGCCAGCGGGAGTTCTAGCTATGGCTACACCTTC. The chain employs TRBV25-1 and TRBJ1-2, with unresolved D. Germline V gene data show CDR1 as MGHDK and CDR2 as SYGVNS. V lost 8 bases, J lost 4 bases, and 11 bases lay in between. The CDR3 length is 12 residues.

This clonotype was detected many times. The rearrangement joins TRBV2 to TRBJ1-1; weak D call: TRBD1 (5 bases). V was trimmed by 6 bases and J by 3 bases, leaving 20 bases between them. Germline V CDR1 and CDR2: SNHLY, FYNNEI. This CDR3 is built from 16 residues. In DNA form, the CDR3 reads TGTGCCAGCAGGGCGACAGCCGGGGGAGGAGACACTGAAGCTTTCTTT. This sequence encodes CASRATAGGGDTEAFF.

This clonotype was counted at least ten times. The chain carries TRBV6-2 or TRBV6-3 and TRBJ1-1; D is unclear. Germline-derived CDR1 and CDR2 are MNHEY and SVGEGT. This CDR3 comprises 18 residues. V shed 1 base and J shed 1 base, with 19 bases lying between them. The CDR3 loop is CASSYFASLRKGNTEAFF. As DNA, the CDR3 is TGTGCCAGCAGTTACTTTGCGAGTTTGCGGAAAGGGAACACTGAAGCTTTCTTT.

This clonotype was seen a handful of times. The chain uses TRBV12-3 or TRBV12-4 and TRBJ2-1; D uncertain. CDR3 length: 11 residues. Trimming shortened V by 7 bases and J by 8 bases, and 9 bases separated the two germline ends. The CDR3 coding sequence is TGTGCCAGCAAACTCGCACATGAGCAGTTCTTC. This codes for CASKLAHEQFF.

The sample holds many counts of this clonotype. J is TRBJ2-3 and V is TRBV12-3 or TRBV12-4, with 8 positions matching TRBD1. Trimming took 5 bases from V and 1 from J; bases not matched to a gene: 5. CDR3 length equals 15 residues. Here the CDR3 DNA reads TGTGCCAGCAGTGCCCAGGGGGCTCGCACAGATACGCAGTATTTT. The encoded protein is CASSAQGARTDTQYF.

As for this clonotype: A read error is likely, as this CDR3 ends without the conserved phenylalanine or tryptophan. This chain uses TRBV12-3 or TRBV12-4 with TRBJ2-2; D is ambiguous. The germline V and J ends were trimmed by 6 bases and 10 bases, with 9 bases remaining between them. The CDR3 is 11 residues long. In DNA, the CDR3 is TGTGCCAGCAGCCGTGAGGCGGAGCTGTTTATT. This codes for CASSREAELFI.

There are many counts of this clonotype. J is TRBJ2-3 and V is TRBV6-1; no reliable D call. Trimming shortened V by 5 bases and J by 3 bases, and 9 bases separated the two germline ends. The CDR3 totals 13 residues. Germline CDR1 and CDR2: MNHNS and SASEGT. CDR3 loop: CASSPKRTDTQYF. The CDR3 DNA reads TGTGCCAGCAGTCCTAAACGGACAGATACGCAGTATTTT.

As concerns this clonotype: This clone may be a read error of a much larger clone one base away. The CDR3 loop is CASRIISGEWPGANVLTF. CDR3 coding DNA: TGTGCCAGCAGGATTATCAGCGGGGAATGGCCTGGGGCCAACGTCCTGACTTTC. The chain links TRBV28 to TRBJ2-6; 7 nucleotides match TRBD2. Trimming cost V 6 bases and J 2 bases; bases outside gene matches: 13. The CDR3 runs 18 residues. In germline, CDR1 is MDHEN, CDR2 SYDVKM.

This clonotype was found many times. The rearrangement joins TRBV20-1 to TRBJ2-1; D gene unclear. The V end lost 0 bases, the J end lost 1 base, and 10 bases lay between the germline ends. CDR1 is DFQATT and CDR2 is SNEGSKA in the germline V gene (reference sequence). This CDR3 is built from 15 residues. The CDR3 reads CSAREGSISYNEQFF. As DNA, the CDR3 is TGCAGTGCTAGAGAGGGCAGCATTTCCTACAATGAGCAGTTCTTC.

This clonotype has just a few counts. The chain carries TRBV12-3 or TRBV12-4 and TRBJ2-1; no definite D call. The CDR3 runs to 14 residues. V lost 3 bases to trimming and J lost 8 bases, with 14 bases between them. CDR3 coding DNA: TGTGCCAGCAGTTTGAGCCGCTTGGGCGATGAGCAGTTCTTC. As protein: CASSLSRLGDEQFF.